Listed here are 29 T cell receptor beta chains from one sample, sequenced in a study of technical replicates of blood from several donors. TCRdb's copy holds only in-frame clones and misses some; the assay was immunoSEQ multiplex PCR. The table has tens of thousands of clones, 95% seen once. The sequenced sample was T cells isolated from PBMCs. The receptors were gathered from a human donor in good health.

The chain couples TRBV4-2 to TRBJ2-1; 14 bases align to TRBD2. Germline V gives CDR1 LGHNA, CDR2 YNFKEQ. The CDR3 covers 20 residues. Trimming at V came to 1 base and at J to 3 bases, leaving 11 bases not matched to a gene. CDR3 amino acids: CASSQVRSGTSGSFYNEQFF. Here the CDR3 DNA reads TGTGCCAGCAGCCAAGTACGCTCTGGGACTAGCGGGAGTTTCTACAATGAGCAGTTCTTC.

The genes are TRBV11-2 and TRBJ2-3; D possibly corresponds to TRBD1 (6 bases). V was pared by 5 bases and J by 2 bases, with 14 bases between. The CDR3 covers 15 residues. The germline V gene encodes CDR1 SGHAT and CDR2 FQNNGV. DNA for the CDR3: TGTGCCAGCAGCAAAGCCGGACAGCCCACAGATACGCAGTATTTT. Amino acid sequence: CASSKAGQPTDTQYF. Combining the CDR3 with reference TRBV11-2 and TRBJ2-3 gives the whole variable domain EAGVAQSPRYKIIEKRQSVAFWCNPISGHATLYWYQQILGQGPKLLIQFQNNGVVDDSQLPKDRFSAERLKGVDSTLKIQPAKLEDSAVYLCASSKAGQPTDTQYFGPGTRLTVL.

V usage is TRBV2 and J usage is TRBJ1-1; TRBD1 matches 7 bases. The CDR3 contains 14 residues. V gave up 8 bases and J gave up 2 bases; unmatched junction bases: 8. Per the germline V gene, CDR1 is SNHLY and CDR2 is FYNNEI. Here the CDR3 DNA reads TGTGCCAGCGGAGCACAGGGGTTAAACACTGAAGCTTTCTTT. The encoded protein is CASGAQGLNTEAFF.

In its sample, this clone was seen once. The chain uses TRBV9 and TRBJ1-4; D perhaps matches TRBD1 (5 bases). The V end was cut by 0 bases, the J end by 4 bases, with 10 bases between. Germline CDR1 is SGDLS and CDR2 is YYNGEE. This CDR3 region has 15 residues. CDR3: CASSVGQPFNEKLFF. The CDR3 DNA is TGTGCCAGCAGCGTAGGACAGCCGTTTAATGAAAAACTGTTTTTT.

The chain couples TRBV18 to TRBJ1-1; a possible D gene is TRBD1 (6 bases). This CDR3 contains 13 residues. Germline V gives CDR1 KGHSH, CDR2 LQKENI. The V end lost 0 bases, the J end lost 7 bases, and 9 bases lay between the germline ends. CDR3 nucleotide sequence: TGTGCCAGCTCACCACCTACGACAGGTGAAGCTTTCTTT. Translating gives CASSPPTTGEAFF.

The chain joins TRBV28 to TRBJ2-7, with 10 positions matching TRBD1. The CDR3 is 15 amino acids. Germline V CDR1 and CDR2: MDHEN, SYDVKM. Unmatched junction bases numbered 5, after V lost 3 bases and J lost 3 bases. The DNA of the CDR3 is TGTGCCAGCAGTTTCCCGGGGACAGGGGACTACGAGCAGTACTTC. It yields the protein CASSFPGTGDYEQYF.

V is TRBV15 and J is TRBJ1-2; D is perhaps TRBD1 (5 bases). Between the trimmed V and J ends, which lost 0 bases and 4 bases, there was a span of 15 bases. This CDR3 has 16 residues. The germline CDR1 and CDR2 sequences are LNHNV and YYDKDF (reference sequence). DNA of the CDR3: TGTGCCACCAGCAGAGATCGCGGGACTAAGGGCTATGGCTACACCTTC. Translating it yields CATSRDRGTKGYGYTF.

The chain is built from TRBV6-5 and TRBJ2-5, with no clear D. Trimming took off 2 bases at V and 4 bases at J, with 14 bases between the two ends. Looked up from germline, CDR1 is MNHEY and CDR2 is SVGAGI. The CDR3 is 15 residues long. The CDR3 region is CASSYLRFGGETQYF. The CDR3 nucleotides read TGTGCCAGCAGTTACCTCAGGTTCGGTGGAGAGACCCAGTACTTC.

CDR3 loop: CASSLVSSGSYEQYF. In DNA form, the CDR3 reads TGTGCCAGCAGCTTGGTCTCTAGCGGGAGCTACGAGCAGTACTTC. The gene calls are TRBV5-4 and TRBJ2-7; 10 nucleotides agree with TRBD2. The germline V gene encodes CDR1 SGHNT and CDR2 YYREEE (reference sequence). V dropped 0 bases and J dropped 3; count of bases not matched to a gene: 3. This CDR3 region has 15 residues.

This chain joins TRBV5-6 and TRBJ2-7; tentative D call: TRBD2 (6 bases). CDR1 is SGHDT, CDR2 YYEEEE, per germline. The CDR3 totals 14 residues. The ends were cut back, 2 bases at V and 5 bases at J, with 14 bases in the middle. The CDR3 nucleotides are TGTGCCAGCAGCTTTACGGGAGCCCGCCACGAGCAGTACTTC. Translated, it gives CASSFTGARHEQYF.

The chain carries TRBV20-1 and TRBJ2-7, with D tentatively TRBD2 (5 bases). Deletions cut 7 bases from V and 2 bases from J, with 9 bases between. This CDR3 is built from 11 residues. CDR1 and CDR2 (germline): DFQATT, SNEGSKA (reference sequence). CDR3 DNA: TGCAGTGGGCTAGCAGCCTACGAGCAGTACTTC. As protein: CSGLAAYEQYF.

DNA of the CDR3: TGTGCCAGCAGCTTACCCCCTACTGGGGTCACGCTGCGGACAGGGGAGCAGTTCTTC. Translated: CASSLPPTGVTLRTGEQFF. The chain joins TRBV5-6 to TRBJ2-1, with 8 bases identical to TRBD1. CDR3 size: 19 residues. Germline V gene lookup returns CDR1 SGHDT and CDR2 YYEEEE. V trimming: 2 bases; J trimming: 10 bases; junction bases outside the gene matches: 23.

The rearrangement joins TRBV30 to TRBJ2-3, with a weak D call TRBD2 (6 bases). This CDR3 contains 14 residues. With 4 bases removed from V and 4 bases from J, the gap between germline ends came to 15 bases. Germline-derived CDR1 and CDR2 are GTSNPN and SVGIG (reference sequence). The CDR3 sequence is CAWTRGGKADTQYF. The DNA of the CDR3 is TGTGCCTGGACCCGCGGCGGGAAGGCAGATACGCAGTATTTT.

The chain uses TRBV7-8 and TRBJ2-3; D might be TRBD1 (7 bases). Germline CDR1 reads SGHVS; CDR2 reads FQNEAQ. Trimming shortened V by 5 bases and J by 0 bases, and 21 bases separated the two germline ends. The CDR3 has 18 residues. The DNA for the CDR3 is TGTGCCAGCAGCCGCGGGACAGCGGAGCGAACTAGCACAGATACGCAGTATTTT. This sequence encodes CASSRGTAERTSTDTQYF.

This sequence joins TRBV6-5 and TRBJ1-1; 8 bases agree with TRBD1. CDR3 length: 14 residues. Germline V gene sequence: CDR1 MNHEY, CDR2 SVGAGI. The trim removed 6 bases at V and 5 bases at J, leaving 8 bases unmatched. Written as DNA, the CDR3 is TGTGCCAGCAGCCCCCGCAGGGGGCTAACTGAAGCTTTCTTT. Translation: CASSPRRGLTEAFF.

Only one count was recorded for this clone. The CDR3: CASSLAHAYTDTQYF. CDR3 DNA: TGTGCCAGCAGCTTAGCTCATGCCTATACAGATACGCAGTATTTT. The V gene is TRBV7-9, the J gene TRBJ2-3; D remains unclear. Trimming removed 0 bases from V and 3 bases from J, with 10 bases in between. The CDR3 covers 15 residues. CDR1 SEHNR and CDR2 FQNEAQ come from the germline V gene (reference sequence). Full variable domain (missing parts from reference TRBV7-9 and TRBJ2-3): DTGVSQNPRHKITKRGQNVTFRCDPISEHNRLYWYRQTLGQGPEFLTYFQNEAQLEKSRLLSDRFSAERPKGSFSTLEIQRTEQGDSAMYLCASSLAHAYTDTQYFGPGTRLTVL.

V and J are TRBV11-2 and TRBJ1-3, with a possible D match to TRBD1 (5 bases). Trimming shortened V by 8 bases and J by 8 bases, and 16 bases separated the two germline ends. Germline-derived CDR1 and CDR2 are SGHAT and FQNNGV. CDR3 length: 13 residues. CDR3 residues: CASRRERGYTIYF. Here the CDR3 DNA reads TGTGCCAGCCGCCGGGAGAGGGGATACACCATATATTTT. Together with reference TRBV11-2 and TRBJ1-3, the CDR3 gives the full variable domain: EAGVAQSPRYKIIEKRQSVAFWCNPISGHATLYWYQQILGQGPKLLIQFQNNGVVDDSQLPKDRFSAERLKGVDSTLKIQPAKLEDSAVYLCASRRERGYTIYFGEGSWLTVV.

The V gene is TRBV28, the J gene TRBJ1-2; no clear D gene. The V and J ends lost 7 bases and 4 bases respectively, with 16 bases between them. This CDR3 contains 14 residues. Germline V lookup: CDR1 MDHEN, CDR2 SYDVKM. In DNA form, the CDR3 reads TGTGCCAGCACCCCGCGCAGGAACCTCTATGGCTACACCTTC. As protein: CASTPRRNLYGYTF.

The CDR3 DNA sequence: TGTGCCAGCAGTTATTTAGACAGGGTGAACGGCTACACCTTC. It is translated as CASSYLDRVNGYTF. V usage is TRBV6-5 and J usage is TRBJ1-2; 7 positions match TRBD1. This CDR3 has 14 amino acids. Germline V gene sequence: CDR1 MNHEY, CDR2 SVGAGI. V shed 3 bases, J shed 8 bases, and the junction held 9 bases outside the gene matches.

This chain uses TRBV9 with TRBJ1-5, with 7 positions matching TRBD1. CDR1 is SGDLS, CDR2 YYNGEE, per germline. The J segment lost 10 bases and the V segment lost 0 bases, leaving 16 bases of the junction unmatched. CDR3 length: 17 residues. CDR3 in amino acids: CASSVEGARHVIVPQHF. CDR3 nucleotides: TGTGCCAGCAGCGTAGAGGGGGCGCGTCATGTAATCGTTCCCCAGCATTTT.

The table lists this clone with a count of one. This rearrangement joins TRBV19 to TRBJ2-3, with 8 bases identical to TRBD2. The CDR3 has 13 residues. Germline V gene sequence: CDR1 LNHDA, CDR2 SQIVND (reference sequence). V trimming: 10 bases; J trimming: 6 bases; junction bases outside the gene matches: 9. CDR3 sequence reads: CATKREFADTQYF. CDR3 bases: TGTGCCACCAAGCGGGAGTTTGCGGATACGCAGTATTTT.

The rearrangement links TRBV10-2 to TRBJ1-1; unclear D gene. CDR3 length: 14 residues. The V gene's germline CDR1 is WSHSY and CDR2 SAAADI. Trimming removed 0 bases from V and 4 bases from J, with 9 bases in between. The CDR3 protein is CASSESTSVTEAFF. In nucleotides, the CDR3 is TGCGCCAGCAGTGAGTCGACATCAGTCACTGAAGCTTTCTTT.

The chain carries TRBV5-1 and TRBJ2-7; maybe TRBD1 (6 bases). V lost 6 bases, J lost 0 bases, and 13 bases lay in between. CDR1 and CDR2 (germline): SGHRS, YFSETQ. This CDR3 is built from 14 residues. The CDR3 DNA reads TGCGCCAGCATGCCAGGGGATAGCTCCTACGAGCAGTACTTC. Its protein is CASMPGDSSYEQYF.

The rearrangement links TRBV9 to TRBJ2-3, with TRBD1 as a possible D gene (5 bases). The CDR3 runs 15 residues. CDR1 is SGDLS and CDR2 is YYNGEE in the germline V gene. Trimming cost V 1 base and J 0 bases, with 9 bases left between them. The CDR3 here is CASSVMTASTDTQYF. The CDR3 DNA is TGTGCCAGCAGCGTAATGACAGCCAGCACAGATACGCAGTATTTT.

The chain uses TRBV27 and TRBJ2-5, with D perhaps TRBD2 (7 bases). With 5 bases removed from V and 5 bases from J, the gap between germline ends came to 15 bases. This CDR3 is built from 14 residues. Germline V lookup: CDR1 MNHEY, CDR2 SMNVEV (reference sequence). CDR3 nucleotides: TGTGCCAGCAGTCCTCCGGGGGGCCGGGAGACCCAGTACTTC. Translated: CASSPPGGRETQYF.

This rearrangement joins TRBV19 to TRBJ2-3; perhaps TRBD2 as D (6 bases). V was cut by 4 bases and J by 5 bases, with 16 bases left in between. This CDR3 has 15 amino acids. Germline loops: CDR1 LNHDA, CDR2 SQIVND (reference sequence). The chain's CDR3 is CASSTFGGSGDTQYF. The CDR3 DNA reads as TGTGCCAGTAGTACATTTGGGGGGAGCGGAGATACGCAGTATTTT.

The chain carries TRBV7-9 and TRBJ1-5; 8 bases map to TRBD1. CDR1 and CDR2 from the germline V gene are SEHNR and FQNEAQ (reference sequence). CDR3 length: 17 amino acids. The V and J ends lost 5 bases and 0 bases, in that order; junction bases with no gene match: 9. This chain's CDR3 is CASSAGTGENSNQPQHF. The CDR3 coding sequence is TGTGCCAGCAGCGCCGGGACAGGAGAGAATAGCAATCAGCCCCAGCATTTT.

This clone was seen a single time. J is TRBJ2-7 and V is TRBV7-6; D may be TRBD2 (5 bases). V lost 5 bases, J lost 3 bases, and 11 bases lay in between. There are 13 residues in the CDR3. From germline, CDR1 is SGHVS and CDR2 FNYEAQ. Written as DNA, the CDR3 is TGTGCCAGCAGCCTAACACGGGACTACGAGCAGTACTTC. Protein sequence: CASSLTRDYEQYF. Looking up the rest from reference TRBV7-6 and TRBJ2-7 gives the full variable domain: GAGVSQSPRYKVTKRGQDVALRCDPISGHVSLYWYRQALGQGPEFLTYFNYEAQQDKSGLPNDRFSAERPEGSISTLTIQRTEQRDSAMYRCASSLTRDYEQYFGPGTRLTVT.

CDR3 residues: CASSISREVQYF. CDR3 DNA sequence: TGTGCCAGTAGTATTTCCAGGGAGGTTCAGTACTTC. The chain carries TRBV19 and TRBJ2-4; maybe TRBD2 (6 bases). V was shortened by 3 bases and J by 11 bases, with 11 bases between the two germline ends. CDR3 size: 12 residues. Germline assignment: CDR1 LNHDA and CDR2 SQIVND (reference sequence).